Listed below are T cell receptor beta chains from one sample, sequenced in a study of regulatory T cells in long-lasting Graves disease. MiXCR, run by TCRdb on the multiplex PCR reads, gives a single entry per CDR3 protein. The data contain some 410,000 distinct CDR3 sequences, less than 20% of them singletons. These data are also associated with another study on T cells in Graves' hyperthyroidism and ophthalmopathy.

The sample consisted of peripheral blood mononuclear cells (PBMCs), taken at new diagnosis, from a patient treated with antithyroid drugs. The receptors originated from a woman aged 25 to 39 with Graves disease. Both conserved end residues are part of each CDR3. The order of the fields is CDR3 length, V gene, D gene, clone size, J gene, CDR3 protein, CDR3 DNA. The D gene is left open where the match is weak. Expanded clones are given a class, and other clones once, few, many or no size at all.

14	TRBV5-1	-	many	TRBJ1-1	CASSTQVGQEGAFF	TGCGCCAGCAGCACCCAAGTGGGTCAGGAGGGAGCTTTCTTT
15	TRBV7-9	-	-	TRBJ1-6	CASSLGGARESPLHF	TGTGCCAGCAGCTTAGGGGGGGCGCGGGAGTCACCCCTCCACTTT
15	TRBV6-1	TRBD1	many	TRBJ2-1	CASSLQGSSYNEQFF	TGTGCCAGCAGTCTACAGGGGAGCTCCTACAATGAGCAGTTCTTC
16	TRBV28	TRBD1	many	TRBJ1-2	CASSDPGTGDYYGYTF	TGTGCCAGCAGCGACCCCGGGACAGGGGATTACTATGGCTACACCTTC
14	TRBV6-5	-	few	TRBJ2-5	CASSYTSAQETQYF	TGTGCCAGCAGTTACACCAGCGCCCAAGAGACCCAGTACTTC
14	TRBV28	-	few	TRBJ1-2	CASSLANPSYGYTF	TGTGCCAGCAGTTTAGCCAATCCATCCTATGGCTACACCTTC
16	TRBV14	-	few	TRBJ2-3	CASSPRGYHRTDTQYF	TGTGCCAGCAGCCCAAGGGGGTACCATCGCACAGATACGCAGTATTTT
13	TRBV20-1	-	many	TRBJ1-1	CSARRQGGTEAFF	TGCAGTGCTAGACGGCAGGGTGGCACTGAAGCTTTCTTT
17	TRBV27	TRBD1	many	TRBJ2-7	CASSPKAGQGSSYGQYF	TGTGCCAGCAGTCCAAAGGCGGGACAGGGGAGCTCCTACGGGCAGTACTTC
14	TRBV5-1	-	-	TRBJ2-2	CASSLVRFTGELFF	TGCGCCAGCAGCTTGGTACGGTTCACCGGGGAGCTGTTTTTT